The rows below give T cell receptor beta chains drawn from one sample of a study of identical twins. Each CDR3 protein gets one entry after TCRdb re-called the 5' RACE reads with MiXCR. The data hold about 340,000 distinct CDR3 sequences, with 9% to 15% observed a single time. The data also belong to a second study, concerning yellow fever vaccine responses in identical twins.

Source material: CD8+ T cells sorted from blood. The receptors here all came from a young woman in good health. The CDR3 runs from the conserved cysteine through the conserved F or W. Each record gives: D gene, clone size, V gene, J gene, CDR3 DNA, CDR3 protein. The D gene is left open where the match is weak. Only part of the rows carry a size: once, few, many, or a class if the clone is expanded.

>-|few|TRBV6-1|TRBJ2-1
TGTGCCAGCAGAAGTGAAATGGATGGAGCCAATGAGCAGTTCTTC
CASRSEMDGANEQFF
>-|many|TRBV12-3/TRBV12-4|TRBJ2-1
TGTGCCAGCAGTCCCGAGGCCAACTACAATGAGCAGTTCTTC
CASSPEANYNEQFF
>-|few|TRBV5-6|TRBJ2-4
TGTGCCAGCAGCTTGGGGGCAGAAAACATTCAGTACTTC
CASSLGAENIQYF
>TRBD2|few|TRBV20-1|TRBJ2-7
TGCAGTGCTGCACTAGCGGGAGGGGAGTGGTACGAGCAGTACTTC
CSAALAGGEWYEQYF
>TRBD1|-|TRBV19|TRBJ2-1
TGTGCCAGTAGTATCAACAGGGGGTCCTACAATGAGCAGTTCTTC
CASSINRGSYNEQFF
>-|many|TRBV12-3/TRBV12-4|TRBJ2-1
TGTGCCAGCACCCGTCCAGGGTCCTACAATGAGCAGTTCTTC
CASTRPGSYNEQFF
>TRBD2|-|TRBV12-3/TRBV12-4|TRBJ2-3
TGTGCCAGCAGTACTCAAATAGCGGGCGGCACAGATACGCAGTATTTT
CASSTQIAGGTDTQYF
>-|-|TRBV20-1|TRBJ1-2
TGCAGGGCCCCCGGGGCAGAAACTAACTATGGCTACACCTTC
CRAPGAETNYGYTF
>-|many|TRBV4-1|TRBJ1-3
TGCGCCAGCCGGCCGGGGTACGGAAACACCATATATTTT
CASRPGYGNTIYF
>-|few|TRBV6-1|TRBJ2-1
TGTGCCAGCAGGTCCAGTGAGAGCTCCTACAATGAGCAGTTCTTC
CASRSSESSYNEQFF
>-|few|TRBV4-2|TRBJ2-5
TGTGCCAGCAGCCCGGGGCTCGAGGGGGAGACCCAGTACTTC
CASSPGLEGETQYF
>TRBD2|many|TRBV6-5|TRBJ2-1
TGTGCCAGCAGTTACGTAGCGGGGGCATCGGGTGAGCAGTTCTTC
CASSYVAGASGEQFF
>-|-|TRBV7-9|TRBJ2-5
TGTGCCAGCAGCTTAGTTGGGAAGCAAGAGACCCAGTACTTC
CASSLVGKQETQYF
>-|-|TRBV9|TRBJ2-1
TGTGCCAGCAGCGGGAGGGGGGCCCCCAATGAGCAGTTCTTC
CASSGRGAPNEQFF
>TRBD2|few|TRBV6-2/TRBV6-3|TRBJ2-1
TGTGCCAGCAGTTACCCATACCCGACTAGCGGGAAATACAATGAGCAGTTCTTC
CASSYPYPTSGKYNEQFF
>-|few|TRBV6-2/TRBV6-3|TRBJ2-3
TGTGCCAGCAGTTATCTCGGGACTAGCACAGATACGCAGTATTTT
CASSYLGTSTDTQYF
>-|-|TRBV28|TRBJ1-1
TGTGCCAGCAGTCCCCCTCACAGGACAGCCCTGAACACTGAAGCTTTCTTT
CASSPPHRTALNTEAFF
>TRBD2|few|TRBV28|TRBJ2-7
TGTGCCAGCAGTCGCATACTAGCGGGAGTTAACGAGCAGTACTTC
CASSRILAGVNEQYF
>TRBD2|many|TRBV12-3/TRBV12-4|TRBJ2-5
TGTGCCAGCAGTTCCGCGGGAGGGCCCCAAGAGACCCAGTACTTC
CASSSAGGPQETQYF
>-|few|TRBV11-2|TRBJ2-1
TGTGCCAGCAGCTTTCAGTCCCGGCACAATGAGCAGTTCTTC
CASSFQSRHNEQFF
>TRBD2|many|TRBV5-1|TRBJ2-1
TGCGCCAGCAGCTTGCTAGCGGGAATCGATGAGCAGTTCTTC
CASSLLAGIDEQFF
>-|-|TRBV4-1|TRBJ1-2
TGCGCCAGCAGCCAAGTAGCGGTATTGGGCTACACCTTC
CASSQVAVLGYTF
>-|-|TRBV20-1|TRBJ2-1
TGCAGCCCCCAAGATGAGAACAATGAGCAGTTCTTC
CSPQDENNEQFF
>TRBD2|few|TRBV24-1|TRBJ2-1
TGTGCCACCAGCCCCACTAGCGGGTCTTACAATGAGCAGTTCTTC
CATSPTSGSYNEQFF
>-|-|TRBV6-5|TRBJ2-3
TGTGCCAGCAGTTCCGAGAACGGGGTAAAAGATACGCAGTATTTT
CASSSENGVKDTQYF